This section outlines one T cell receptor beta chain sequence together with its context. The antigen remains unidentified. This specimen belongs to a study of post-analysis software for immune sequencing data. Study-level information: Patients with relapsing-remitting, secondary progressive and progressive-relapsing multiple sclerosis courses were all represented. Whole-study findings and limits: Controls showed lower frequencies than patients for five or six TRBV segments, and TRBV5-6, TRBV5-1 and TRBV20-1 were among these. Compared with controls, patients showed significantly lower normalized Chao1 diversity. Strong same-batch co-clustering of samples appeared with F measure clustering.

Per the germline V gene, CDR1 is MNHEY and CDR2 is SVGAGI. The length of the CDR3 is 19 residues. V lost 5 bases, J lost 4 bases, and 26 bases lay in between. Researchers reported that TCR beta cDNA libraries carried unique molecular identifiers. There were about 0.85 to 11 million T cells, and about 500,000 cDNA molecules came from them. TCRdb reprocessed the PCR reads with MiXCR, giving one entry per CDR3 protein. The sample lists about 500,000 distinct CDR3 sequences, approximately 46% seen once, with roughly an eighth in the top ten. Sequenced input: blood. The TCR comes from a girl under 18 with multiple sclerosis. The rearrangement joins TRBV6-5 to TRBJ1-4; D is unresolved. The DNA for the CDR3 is TGTGCCAGCAGTAACTACGGATTGGGGTGGGCGAGGCGTAATGAAAAACTGTTTTTT. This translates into CASSNYGLGWARRNEKLFF.